This T cell receptor beta chain is drawn from a study of T cells in Graves' hyperthyroidism and ophthalmopathy. The CDR3 is made up of 12 amino acids. The germline V gene encodes CDR1 KGHDR and CDR2 SFDVKD. V lost 7 bases and J 6 bases, leaving 11 bases between the germline ends. Regions amplified from RNA transcripts were the TCR beta CDR3 regions. TCR CDR3 underwent first-round RT-PCR with the HTBI primer set. One entry per CDR3 protein results from TCRdb running MiXCR on the multiplex PCR reads. The profile shows hundreds of thousands of distinct CDR3 sequences, about 15% of them singletons. The chain is built from TRBV24-1 and TRBJ1-1; TRBD1 might be the D (5 bases). The TCR comes from a woman aged 18 to 35 with Graves' hyperthyroidism. The sequenced material came from blood. DNA of the CDR3: TGTGCCACCAGGGGGGGAGGGGCTGAAGCTTTCTTT. Translation gives CATRGGGAEAFF.